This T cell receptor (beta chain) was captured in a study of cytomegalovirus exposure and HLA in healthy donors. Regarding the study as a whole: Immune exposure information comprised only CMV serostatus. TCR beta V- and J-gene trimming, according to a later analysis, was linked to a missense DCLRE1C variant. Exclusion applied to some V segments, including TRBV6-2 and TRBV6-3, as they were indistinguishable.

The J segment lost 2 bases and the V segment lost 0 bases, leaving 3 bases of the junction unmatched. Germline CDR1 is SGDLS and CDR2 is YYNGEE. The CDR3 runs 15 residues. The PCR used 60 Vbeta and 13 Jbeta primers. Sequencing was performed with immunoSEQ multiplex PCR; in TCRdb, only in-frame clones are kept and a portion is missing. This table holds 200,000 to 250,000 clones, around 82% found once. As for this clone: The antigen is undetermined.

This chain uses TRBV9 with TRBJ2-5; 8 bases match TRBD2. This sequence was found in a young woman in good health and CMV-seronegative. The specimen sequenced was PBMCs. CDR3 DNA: TGTGCCAGCAGCGTAGGCGGGGGGCATCAAGAGACCCAGTACTTC. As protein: CASSVGGGHQETQYF.